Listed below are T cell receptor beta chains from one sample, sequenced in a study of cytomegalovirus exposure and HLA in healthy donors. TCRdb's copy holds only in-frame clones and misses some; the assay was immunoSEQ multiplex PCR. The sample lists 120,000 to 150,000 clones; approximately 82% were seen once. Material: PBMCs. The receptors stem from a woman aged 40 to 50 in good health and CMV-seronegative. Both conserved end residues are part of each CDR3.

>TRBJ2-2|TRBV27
CASSLSRVRDTGELFF
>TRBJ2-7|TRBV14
CASSRQSAYEQYF
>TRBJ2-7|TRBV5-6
CASSPGLAPYEQYF
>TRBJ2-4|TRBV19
CASSIRGTGPKVAKNIQYF
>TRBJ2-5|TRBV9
CASSAQPQGAETQYF
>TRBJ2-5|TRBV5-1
CASRSQGGLETQYF
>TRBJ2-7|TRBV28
CASSLAGQGPPEQYF
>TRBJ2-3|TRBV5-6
CASSNSGSTDTQYF
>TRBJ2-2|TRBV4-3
CASSQDARGRTGELFF
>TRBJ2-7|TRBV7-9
CASSLGTSPYEQYF
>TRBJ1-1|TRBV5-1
CASSTGQTNTEAFF
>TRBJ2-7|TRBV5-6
CASSSPTGTYEQYF